The 15 T cell receptor beta chains below come from one sample, sequenced in a study of cytomegalovirus exposure and HLA in healthy donors. A multiplex PCR was run with 60 Vbeta primers and 13 Jbeta primers. The data were produced by immunoSEQ multiplex PCR, yet TCRdb's version contains in-frame clones alone and is incomplete. The sample lists 150,000 to 180,000 clones, over 70% occurring once. Sequenced sample: PBMCs. Receptor source: a man aged 25-45 years in good health and CMV-seronegative.

The chain employs TRBV6-5 and TRBJ1-1; D not resolved. CDR1 is MNHEY, CDR2 SVGAGI, per germline. The CDR3 loop spans 14 amino acids. V lost 0 bases, J lost 4 bases, and 9 bases lay in between. Here the CDR3 DNA reads TGTGCCAGCAGTTACTCCAGGAAGAGCACTGAAGCTTTCTTT. Translation: CASSYSRKSTEAFF.

The CDR3, as DNA: TGTGCCTGGAGTGTAGCCGTACAGTCCTACGAGCAGTACTTC. Residues: CAWSVAVQSYEQYF. The gene calls are TRBV30 and TRBJ2-5; D uncertain. The J call may be in error: the DNA end matches TRBJ2-7 better. This CDR3 has 14 residues. Germline V gene data show CDR1 as GTSNPN and CDR2 as SVGIG (reference sequence).

The chain carries TRBV28 and TRBJ2-7; 7 positions match TRBD1. CDR3 length: 14 residues. CDR1 and CDR2 from the germline V gene are MDHEN and SYDVKM. Trimming cost V 3 bases and J 2 bases; bases outside gene matches: 4. This chain's CDR3 is CASSFGTVTYEQYF. CDR3 bases: TGTGCCAGCAGTTTCGGGACAGTCACCTACGAGCAGTACTTC.

The rearrangement joins TRBV27 to TRBJ2-3; TRBD2 might be the D (5 bases). This CDR3 comprises 12 residues. Trimming left V 5 bases short and J 6 bases short, with 9 bases between. Germline V gene data show CDR1 as MNHEY and CDR2 as SMNVEV (reference sequence). CDR3 sequence (DNA): TGTGCCAGCAGTATCGGCGGGGATACGCAGTATTTT. Translation: CASSIGGDTQYF.

V usage is TRBV2 and J usage is TRBJ1-6; 7 bases match TRBD1. The CDR3 runs to 15 residues. The germline gives CDR1 SNHLY, CDR2 FYNNEI. After removal of 5 bases from V and 6 bases from J, the junction contained 7 bases not matched to a gene. CDR3 protein: CASSPGGTANSPLHF. CDR3 nucleotide sequence: TGTGCCAGCAGTCCTGGGGGGACAGCTAATTCACCCCTCCACTTT. Using reference TRBV2 and TRBJ1-6 for the parts outside the CDR3, the full variable domain is EPEVTQTPSHQVTQMGQEVILRCVPISNHLYFYWYRQILGQKVEFLVSFYNNEISEKSEIFDDQFSVERPDGSNFTLKIRSTKLEDSAMYFCASSPGGTANSPLHFGNGTRLTVT.

The chain combines TRBV28 with TRBJ2-5; 9 bases match TRBD2. Gene TRBJ2-7 matches the end of the DNA better, so the J call may be wrong. CDR3 length: 14 residues. Germline CDR1 MDHEN, CDR2 SYDVKM. CDR3 sequence: CASSLRGGLHEQYF. The CDR3 bases are TGTGCCAGCAGTTTGCGGGGGGGCCTCCACGAGCAGTACTTC.

The V and J genes are TRBV5-1 and TRBJ2-1; D is perhaps TRBD2 (6 bases). The CDR3 spans 14 residues. The V end was cut by 1 base, the J end by 8 bases, with 13 bases between. The V gene's germline CDR1 is SGHRS and CDR2 YFSETQ. For the CDR3, the DNA is TGCGCCAGCAGCTTGTGGAGCGGGTCGGATGAGCAGTTCTTC. This sequence encodes CASSLWSGSDEQFF.

The chain uses TRBV7-6 and TRBJ2-2, with D possibly TRBD2 on 5 matching bases. Trimming cost V 6 bases and J 2 bases, with 13 bases left between them. The V gene's germline CDR1 is SGHVS and CDR2 FNYEAQ. The CDR3 loop spans 15 amino acids. CDR3 bases: TGTGCCAGCAGTGTCCGAAGCGGAAACACCGGGGAGCTGTTTTTT. This translates into CASSVRSGNTGELFF.

The chain carries TRBV7-6 and TRBJ2-5; 7 bases agree with TRBD2. From germline, CDR1 is SGHVS and CDR2 FNYEAQ. This CDR3 has 13 amino acids. Trimming took 0 bases from V and 5 from J; bases not matched to a gene: 0. CDR3 protein: CASSLAGGETQYF. Written as DNA, the CDR3 is TGTGCCAGCAGCTTAGCGGGGGGGGAGACCCAGTACTTC.

V and J are TRBV4-3 and TRBJ1-4; maybe TRBD1 (5 bases). CDR1 and CDR2 (germline): LGHNA, YSLEER. This CDR3 comprises 15 residues. Trimming removed 0 bases at V and 5 bases at J, with 10 bases between. CDR3 sequence (DNA): TGCGCCAGCAGCCAAGACAGGGTCTCAAATGAAAAACTGTTTTTT. As protein: CASSQDRVSNEKLFF.

V and J are TRBV4-2 and TRBJ1-6; D ambiguous. This CDR3 comprises 15 residues. Trimming took off 1 base at V and 7 bases at J, with 11 bases between the two ends. Germline CDR1 and CDR2: LGHNA and YNFKEQ. The CDR3 sequence is CASSQGRVANSPLHF. Written as DNA, the CDR3 is TGTGCCAGCAGCCAAGGGAGGGTGGCGAATTCACCCCTCCACTTT.

This chain uses TRBV1 with TRBJ1-5; the table's D call of TRBD1 was not tested on the DNA. TRBV1 constitutes a pseudogene. The CDR3 sequence is 14 residues long. The CDR3 DNA follows: TGCACCAGCAGCCGGACAGGGGTTTTTCAGCCCCAGCATTTT. It specifies CTSSRTGVFQPQHF.

This clone came up a few times. The chain combines TRBV9 with TRBJ2-2, with TRBD2 matching over 13 bases. Germline CDR1 reads SGDLS; CDR2 reads YYNGEE. Trimming took 0 bases from V and 4 from J; bases not matched to a gene: 9. The CDR3 totals 19 residues. As DNA, the CDR3 is TGTGCCAGCAGCGTAGTCGGGACTAGCGGGGTTCGGCGCACCGGGGAGCTGTTTTTT. It codes for CASSVVGTSGVRRTGELFF.

The V call is TRBV13, the J call TRBJ2-7; a possible D gene is TRBD2 (7 bases). Germline V gene lookup returns CDR1 PRHDT and CDR2 FYEKMQ (reference sequence). V was cut by 3 bases and J by 4 bases, with 16 bases left in between. The CDR3 is 15 amino acids. The CDR3 sequence: CASSFEDGGTYEQYF. Written as DNA, the CDR3 is TGTGCCAGCAGCTTTGAAGACGGGGGGACATACGAGCAGTACTTC.

V gene TRBV9 combines with J gene TRBJ2-1; D uncertain. CDR3 length: 14 residues. The V gene's germline CDR1 is SGDLS and CDR2 YYNGEE. The V end was cut by 7 bases, the J end by 6 bases, with 17 bases between. The CDR3 nucleotides read TGTGCCAGCGGCTCAGGATCTTCAGGCAATGAGCAGTTCTTC. Translating gives CASGSGSSGNEQFF.